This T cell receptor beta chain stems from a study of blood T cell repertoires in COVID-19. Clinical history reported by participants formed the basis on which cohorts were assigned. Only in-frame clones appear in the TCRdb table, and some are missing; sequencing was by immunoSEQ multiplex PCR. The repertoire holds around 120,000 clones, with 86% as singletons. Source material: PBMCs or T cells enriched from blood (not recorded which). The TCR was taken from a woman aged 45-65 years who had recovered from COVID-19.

The CDR3, as DNA: TGTGCCAGCAGCCAACTAGCGGGGGGGTACAATGAGCAGTTCTTC. It codes for CASSQLAGGYNEQFF. V gene TRBV11-3 combines with J gene TRBJ2-1, with 13 bases that match TRBD2. Germline CDR1 is SGHNT and CDR2 is YENEEA. This CDR3 comprises 15 residues. V lost 5 bases to trimming and J lost 4 bases; unmatched junction nucleotides: 2.